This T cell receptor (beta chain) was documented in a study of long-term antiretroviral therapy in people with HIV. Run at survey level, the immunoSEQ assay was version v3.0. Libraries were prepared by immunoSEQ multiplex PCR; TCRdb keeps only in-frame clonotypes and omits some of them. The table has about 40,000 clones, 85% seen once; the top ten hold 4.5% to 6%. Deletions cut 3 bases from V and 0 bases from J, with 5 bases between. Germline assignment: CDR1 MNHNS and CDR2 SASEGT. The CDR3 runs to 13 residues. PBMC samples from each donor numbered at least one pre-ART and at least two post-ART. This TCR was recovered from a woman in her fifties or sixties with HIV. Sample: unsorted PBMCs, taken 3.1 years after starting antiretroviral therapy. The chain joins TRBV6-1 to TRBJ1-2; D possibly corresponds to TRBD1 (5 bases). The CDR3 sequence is CASSEGANYGYTF. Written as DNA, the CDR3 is TGTGCCAGCAGTGAGGGGGCTAACTATGGCTACACCTTC.